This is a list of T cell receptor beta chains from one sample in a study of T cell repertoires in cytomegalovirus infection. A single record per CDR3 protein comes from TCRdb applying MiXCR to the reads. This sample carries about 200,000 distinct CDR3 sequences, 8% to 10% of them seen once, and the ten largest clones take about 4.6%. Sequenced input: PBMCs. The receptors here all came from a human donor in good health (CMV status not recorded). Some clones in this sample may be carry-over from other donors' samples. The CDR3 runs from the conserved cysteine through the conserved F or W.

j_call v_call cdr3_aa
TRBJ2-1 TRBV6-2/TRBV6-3 CASSSGQFNNEQFF
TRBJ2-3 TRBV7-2 CASRTGTTVTDTQYF
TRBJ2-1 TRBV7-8 CASSPGQGGRNEQFF
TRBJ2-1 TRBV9 CASSVEPWPPNNEQFF
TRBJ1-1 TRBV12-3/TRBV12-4 CASSPDRATEAFF
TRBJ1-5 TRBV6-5 CASSLTWGGNQPQHF
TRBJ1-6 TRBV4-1 CASSQAAADGHQKNNSPLHF
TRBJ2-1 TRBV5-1 CASSSGTGGNEQFF
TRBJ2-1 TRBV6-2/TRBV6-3 CASSYSTSGLTNEQFF
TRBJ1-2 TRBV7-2 CASSQTTGNYGYTF
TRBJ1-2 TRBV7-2 CASSLYPGNHYGYTF
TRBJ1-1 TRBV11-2 CASSSRGRNTEAFF
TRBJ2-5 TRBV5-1 CASSLGIFQETQYF
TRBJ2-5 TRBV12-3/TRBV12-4 CASSDGTGGRKETQYF
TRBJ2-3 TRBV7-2 CASSLETRRDTQYF
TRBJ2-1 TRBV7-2 CASSSPTSGSSYNEQFF
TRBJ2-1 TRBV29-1 CSYETGTSGANEQFF
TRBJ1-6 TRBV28 CASSLGGQGYSPLHF
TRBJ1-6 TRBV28 CASSLSGEGENSPLHF
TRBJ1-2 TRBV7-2 CASSPSDRARYTF
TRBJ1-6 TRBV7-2 CASSTGLNNSPLHF
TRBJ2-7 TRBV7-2 CASSLLFLSLGHEQYF
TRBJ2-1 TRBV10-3 CAISVEGSSYNEQFF
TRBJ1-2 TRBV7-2 CASSESMGNYGYTF
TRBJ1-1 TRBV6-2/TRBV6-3 CASRHRGLNTEAFF
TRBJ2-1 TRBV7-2 CASSSAGVYNEQFF
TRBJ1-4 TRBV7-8 CASSSGRGGNEKLFF
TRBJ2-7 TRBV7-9 CASSLISGQGRNEQYF
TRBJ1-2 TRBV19 CASSIDLRGYTF
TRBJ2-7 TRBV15 CATSRETITSYEQYF
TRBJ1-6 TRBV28 CASSLDSNSPLHF
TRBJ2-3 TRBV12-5 CASGLVGGMMASGVTSTDTQYF
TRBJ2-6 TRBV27 CASSTAGANVLTF
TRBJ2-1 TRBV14 CASSQVLAGVIEQFF
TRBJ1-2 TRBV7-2 CASSPRRGEIYGYTF
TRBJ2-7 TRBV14 CASSPVAGGSSYEQYF
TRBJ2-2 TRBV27 CASKIGLSSGELFF
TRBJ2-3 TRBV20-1 CSARDPQGADHGTDTQYF
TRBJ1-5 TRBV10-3 CAISESGGEGQPQHF
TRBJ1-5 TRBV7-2 CASSFQTGGYSQPQHF
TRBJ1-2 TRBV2 CASSEVWTNYGYTF
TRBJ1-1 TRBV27 CASSLSRQMNTEAFF
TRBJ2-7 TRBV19 CASSPSGTSGAPYEQYF
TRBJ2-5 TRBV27 CASSLYTGLAKTETQYF
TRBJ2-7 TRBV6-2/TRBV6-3 CASSYVGVRVDRGNYEQYF
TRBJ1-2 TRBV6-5 CASRDSGHLDGYTF
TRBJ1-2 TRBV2 CASTRQGARYGYTF
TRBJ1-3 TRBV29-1 CSAYEAGNTIYF
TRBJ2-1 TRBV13 CASSGRGGKNNEQFF
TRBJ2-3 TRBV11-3 CASSYRERTDTQYF
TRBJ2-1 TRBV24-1 CATSAQSVNEQFF